These 3 T cell receptor beta chains originate from one sample sequenced in a study of CD8+ T cells in alopecia areata. Extraction of RNA preceded its reverse transcription into cDNA, which served as the sequencing template. Profiled with immunoSEQ multiplex PCR; TCRdb holds only in-frame clones, not every one. The sample lists roughly 19,000 clones, around 62% occurring once. Sampling of alopecia areata patients yielded lesional scalp punch biopsies as well as peripheral blood. Sequencing was performed on skin, taken at week 0. The source is a human donor with alopecia areata.

This clone was detected once. The chain joins TRBV5-1 to TRBJ2-1; D possibly matches TRBD1 or TRBD2 (5 bases each). The CDR3 sequence is 16 residues long. The germline V gene has CDR1 SGHRS and CDR2 YFSETQ. Trimming shortened V by 4 bases and J by 10 bases, and 24 bases separated the two germline ends. The CDR3 here is CASSQTPGTEISEQFF. The CDR3 DNA sequence: TGCGCCAGCAGCCAAACCCCCGGGACGGAGATCTCCGAGCAGTTCTTC.

On this clone itself: One end of the junction is discordant with germline, which a read error may explain. The V and J genes are TRBV6-1 and TRBJ2-3; TRBD2 aligns across 9 bases. The germline CDR1 and CDR2 sequences are MNHNS and SASEGT. The CDR3 extends over 15 amino acids. CDR3 sequence: CAISEVAGVRDTQYF. The CDR3 DNA is TGTGCCATCAGTGAAGTAGCGGGGGTTAGAGATACGCAGTATTTT.

The chain has TRBV5-1 and TRBJ2-7, with a tentative D call TRBD2 (6 bases). This CDR3 has 11 amino acids. From germline, CDR1 is SGHRS and CDR2 YFSETQ. The germline V and J ends were trimmed by 5 bases and 7 bases, with 10 bases remaining between them. The CDR3 bases are TGCGCCAGCAGGAGGGAGGAAGAGCAGTACTTC. This translates into CASRREEEQYF.